These T cell receptor beta chains were read from a single sample in a study of T cell changes during pregnancy in multiple sclerosis. Here immunoSEQ multiplex PCR was the method, and the copy in TCRdb shows in-frame clones only, minus some. The sample yields around 57,000 clones, 80% to 95% seen once. The sample was peripheral blood, taken in the third trimester of pregnancy. The receptors stem from a female donor in good health, enrolled as a control in a pregnancy study. Both conserved end residues are part of each CDR3. D genes are given only for firm matches. Clone size is shown for a subset of rows, as once, few, many or a class of expanded clone.

v_call	clone_size	j_call	d_call	cdr3_aa
TRBV30	NA	TRBJ2-5	NA	CAWSLQETQYF
TRBV23-1	NA	TRBJ2-3	NA	CASSPPPQRAQYF
TRBV18	NA	TRBJ1-1	NA	CASSLTTTGAEAFF
TRBV7-6	NA	TRBJ2-5	TRBD2	CASSLPAGGKRETQYF
TRBV6-5	NA	TRBJ2-7	TRBD2	CASSPTSGPYEQYF
TRBV18	NA	TRBJ2-3	TRBD2	CASSRTSGSLKDTQYF
TRBV7-9	few	TRBJ1-2	TRBD1	CASSLAVDRYGYTF
TRBV2	NA	TRBJ1-5	TRBD1	CASRTEQGNQPQHF
TRBV7-6	NA	TRBJ2-5	TRBD2	CASSLGGLAGGPGTQYF
TRBV18	NA	TRBJ1-2	NA	CASSPPAGQNYGYTF